This T cell receptor beta chain emerged from a study of blood T cell repertoires in COVID-19. Two consecutive negative NP/OP PCR tests, clearance, or resolved symptoms defined Cohort 3 recovery. Authors' analysis steps: Researchers report that nucleated cell counts were estimated from reference gene primer amplification. Measured with immunoSEQ multiplex PCR; TCRdb has only the in-frame clones, and not every one. V, J and clone size are those of that table, while D and trimming were read from the DNA. The sample lists approximately 120,000 clones, roughly 87% occurring once. Germline CDR1 is SGHTA and CDR2 is FQGTGA. The CDR3 is 14 residues long. V lost 5 bases and J 2 bases, leaving 11 bases between the germline ends.

The material sequenced was PBMCs or T cells enriched from blood (not recorded which). V usage is TRBV7-3 and J usage is TRBJ2-3, with D possibly TRBD1 on 5 matching bases. This TCR derives from a man younger than 40 who had recovered from COVID-19. CDR3 DNA: TGTGCCAGCAGCCCGGACACTTCCACAGATACGCAGTATTTT. This encodes CASSPDTSTDTQYF.